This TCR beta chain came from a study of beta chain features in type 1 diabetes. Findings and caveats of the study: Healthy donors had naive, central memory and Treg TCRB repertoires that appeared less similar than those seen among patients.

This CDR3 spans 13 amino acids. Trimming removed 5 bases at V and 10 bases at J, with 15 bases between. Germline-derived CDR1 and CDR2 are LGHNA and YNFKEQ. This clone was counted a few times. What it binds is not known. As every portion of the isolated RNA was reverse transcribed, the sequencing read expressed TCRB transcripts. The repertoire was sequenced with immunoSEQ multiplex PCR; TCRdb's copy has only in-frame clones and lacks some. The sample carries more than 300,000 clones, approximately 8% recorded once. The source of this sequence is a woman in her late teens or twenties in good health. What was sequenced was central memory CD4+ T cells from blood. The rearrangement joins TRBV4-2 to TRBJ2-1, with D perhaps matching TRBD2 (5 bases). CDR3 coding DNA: TGTGCCAGCAGCGGTGGACTGAGTAAAGAGCAGTTCTTC. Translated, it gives CASSGGLSKEQFF.